The 26 T cell receptor beta chains listed next were all sequenced from one sample in a study of T cells in Graves' hyperthyroidism and ophthalmopathy. The investigators amplified TCR beta CDR3 regions from RNA transcripts. The study used the HTBI primer set for a first-round RT-PCR of the TCR CDR3. TCRdb independently ran MiXCR on the multiplex PCR reads; one entry per CDR3 protein. This table holds around 520,000 distinct CDR3 sequences, approximately 15% found once. The sequencing sample was made of blood. The receptors here all came from a woman under 30 with Graves' hyperthyroidism.

This clonotype came up many times. The gene calls are TRBV5-1 and TRBJ1-1; D gene unclear. V shed 0 bases and J shed 2 bases, with 8 bases lying between them. The CDR3 runs to 14 residues. Germline V gene data show CDR1 as SGHRS and CDR2 as YFSETQ. The CDR3 loop reads CASSLVTDNTEAFF. The CDR3 DNA reads TGCGCCAGCAGCTTGGTAACAGATAACACTGAAGCTTTCTTT.

In this sample, this clonotype turned up a few times. The J gene is TRBJ1-3, the V gene TRBV28; D may be TRBD1 (6 bases). Germline V lookup: CDR1 MDHEN, CDR2 SYDVKM. V lost 1 base and J lost 4, with 14 bases in between. The CDR3 spans 16 residues. CDR3 bases: TGTGCCAGCAGTTTATCCACAGGGTCTGCCGGAAACACCATATATTTT. As protein: CASSLSTGSAGNTIYF. Supplemented by reference TRBV28 and TRBJ1-3, the full variable domain reads DVKVTQSSRYLVKRTGEKVFLECVQDMDHENMFWYRQDPGLGLRLIYFSYDVKMKEKGDIPEGYSVSREKKERFSLILESASTNQTSMYLCASSLSTGSAGNTIYFGEGSWLTVV.

The chain employs TRBV6-2 or TRBV6-3 and TRBJ2-1; possibly TRBD1 for D (6 bases). The V gene's germline CDR1 is MNHEY and CDR2 SVGEGT. Trimming removed 2 bases at V and 3 bases at J, with 14 bases between. This CDR3 has 16 residues. CDR3 loop: CASSYQGTSHYNEQFF. DNA for the CDR3: TGTGCCAGCAGTTACCAGGGGACCAGTCACTACAATGAGCAGTTCTTC.

This clonotype has only a few counts. The rearrangement uses TRBV19 and TRBJ1-5; D gene unclear. With 7 bases removed from V and 4 bases from J, the gap between germline ends came to 11 bases. Germline lookup yields CDR1 LNHDA and CDR2 SQIVND (reference sequence). The CDR3 length is 13 residues. This CDR3 reads CASTRAWNQPQHF. As DNA, the CDR3 is TGTGCCAGTACCCGGGCTTGGAATCAGCCCCAGCATTTT.

The table lists this clonotype with many counts. This chain joins TRBV6-2 or TRBV6-3 and TRBJ2-7; 7 nucleotides agree with TRBD1. The CDR3 is made up of 14 amino acids. V trimming: 6 bases; J trimming: 6 bases; junction bases outside the gene matches: 11. From germline, CDR1 is MNHEY and CDR2 SVGEGT. As DNA, the CDR3 is TGTGCCAGCAGGGGCCAGGGGGTGAAGTTCGAGCAGTACTTC. Its protein product is CASRGQGVKFEQYF.

This clonotype was counted many times. The chain couples TRBV19 to TRBJ2-1, with TRBD2 as a possible D gene (7 bases). Germline V CDR1 and CDR2: LNHDA, SQIVND (reference sequence). The V end lost 6 bases, the J end lost 7 bases, and 25 bases lay between the germline ends. The CDR3 spans 17 residues. CDR3 in amino acids: CASRSVLGAGVINEQFF. For the CDR3, the DNA is TGTGCCAGTAGGAGTGTATTGGGGGCGGGGGTTATAAATGAGCAGTTCTTC.

V gene TRBV2 combines with J gene TRBJ2-4, with no clear D. CDR1 is SNHLY, CDR2 FYNNEI, per germline. V was clipped by 3 bases and J by 0 bases, with 12 bases between them. The CDR3 totals 16 residues. The CDR3 sequence is CASSDIGPLAKNIQYF. CDR3 bases: TGTGCCAGCAGTGATATAGGTCCTCTAGCCAAAAACATTCAGTACTTC. Based on the CDR3 plus reference TRBV2 and TRBJ2-4, the full variable domain is EPEVTQTPSHQVTQMGQEVILRCVPISNHLYFYWYRQILGQKVEFLVSFYNNEISEKSEIFDDQFSVERPDGSNFTLKIRSTKLEDSAMYFCASSDIGPLAKNIQYFGAGTRLSVL.

The V gene is TRBV12-3 or TRBV12-4, the J gene TRBJ1-3; D is ambiguous. V was clipped by 5 bases and J by 4 bases, with 18 bases between them. The CDR3 totals 16 residues. The CDR3 DNA reads as TGTGCCAGCAGTACACAGTCGCTTTCGGGCGGAAACACCATATATTTT. Its protein is CASSTQSLSGGNTIYF.

This clonotype was observed many times. The chain is built from TRBV10-3 and TRBJ2-1; tentative D call: TRBD2 (5 bases). Trimming cost V 4 bases and J 2 bases, with 9 bases left between them. This CDR3 is 14 amino acids long. Germline assignment: CDR1 ENHRY and CDR2 SYGVKD. The CDR3 reads CAISVGGTYNEQFF. The DNA for the CDR3 is TGTGCCATCAGTGTAGGAGGAACCTACAATGAGCAGTTCTTC.

This clonotype was picked up a small number of times. CDR3: CASSGWREGPYTGELFF. CDR3 DNA: TGTGCCAGCAGCGGTTGGCGGGAGGGCCCTTACACCGGGGAGCTGTTTTTT. The chain combines TRBV14 with TRBJ2-2, with TRBD2 identical over 9 bases. The germline CDR1 and CDR2 sequences are SGHDN and FVKESK. The CDR3 is 17 amino acids. Trimming cost V 5 bases and J 3 bases; bases outside gene matches: 10.

The chain combines TRBV2 with TRBJ1-1; a weak D match, TRBD1 (6 bases). The germline gives CDR1 SNHLY, CDR2 FYNNEI. With 7 bases removed from V and 3 bases from J, the gap between germline ends came to 21 bases. The CDR3 contains 16 residues. In nucleotides, the CDR3 is TGTGCCAGCAAGGGGGAGAGGGCCGGGGTCTACACTGAAGCTTTCTTT. This sequence encodes CASKGERAGVYTEAFF.

Ten or more counts support this clonotype. This CDR3 reads CASSLDPGQPKLFF. The CDR3 DNA is TGTGCCAGCAGCTTAGATCCAGGGCAGCCAAAACTGTTTTTT. The chain uses TRBV11-3 and TRBJ1-4; possibly TRBD1 for D (5 bases). The CDR3 length is 14 residues. V lost 0 bases, J lost 10 bases, and 12 bases lay in between. Germline CDR1 and CDR2: SGHNT and YENEEA.

This clonotype appeared a few times. This chain uses TRBV20-1 with TRBJ2-3, with TRBD2 matching 12 bases. Germline trimming cut 3 bases from V and 7 bases from J; bases unmatched to any gene: 8. The CDR3 length is 15 residues. From germline, CDR1 is DFQATT and CDR2 SNEGSKA (reference sequence). The CDR3 reads CSARSSGGGPYTQYF. CDR3 nucleotides: TGCAGTGCTAGGTCTAGCGGGGGGGGTCCCTATACGCAGTATTTT.

This clonotype came up many times. The chain links TRBV12-3 or TRBV12-4 to TRBJ1-5; TRBD1 agrees at 10 bases. The CDR3 sequence is 15 residues long. V gave up 6 bases and J gave up 6 bases; unmatched junction bases: 8. The CDR3 nucleotides read TGTGCCAGCAGGACAGGGACAGGGGAGGTTCAGCCCCAGCATTTT. Translation gives CASRTGTGEVQPQHF.

This clonotype was seen repeatedly, ten times or more. The CDR3 is CASSQDSWQGAETQYF. CDR3 sequence (DNA): TGCGCCAGCAGCCAAGATAGTTGGCAGGGGGCAGAGACCCAGTACTTC. The chain carries TRBV4-1 and TRBJ2-5; 8 nucleotides align to TRBD1. Germline loops: CDR1 MGHRA, CDR2 YSYEKL. V lost 0 bases and J lost 4; bases outside the gene matches: 7. The CDR3 runs 16 residues.

This clonotype has ten or more counts. The rearrangement uses TRBV12-3 or TRBV12-4 and TRBJ1-2; TRBD1 is a possible D gene (6 bases). The CDR3 sequence is 15 residues long. Trimming shortened V by 6 bases and J by 4 bases, and 18 bases separated the two germline ends. The CDR3 DNA reads as TGTGCCAGCAGCCGAGAAAGGGGGGCCACCTATGGCTACACCTTC. Encoded protein: CASSRERGATYGYTF.

The table lists this clonotype with many counts. The chain couples TRBV3-1 to TRBJ2-5; D remains ambiguous. From germline, CDR1 is LGHDT and CDR2 YNNKEL (reference sequence). Trimming shortened V by 1 base and J by 3 bases, and 18 bases separated the two germline ends. CDR3 length: 17 residues. The CDR3 nucleotides are TGTGCCAGCAGCCAAGGGAAAGGTGACTCCCCCAAAGAGACCCAGTACTTC. Its protein product is CASSQGKGDSPKETQYF.

With respect to this clonotype: A much larger clonotype is one base distant, so this may be a read error. This sequence joins TRBV2 and TRBJ2-1; weak D call: TRBD2 (6 bases). The CDR3 covers 14 residues. Germline loops: CDR1 SNHLY, CDR2 FYNNEI. The CDR3 DNA reads as TGTGCCGGCAGGTCCGGGACTCTATACAATGAGCAGTTCTTC. It yields the protein CAGRSGTLYNEQFF.

This clonotype was detected ten times or more. This chain joins TRBV4-1 and TRBJ1-2, with 7 nucleotides matching TRBD1. The V gene end was trimmed by 3 bases and the J gene end by 8 bases; junction bases not matched to a gene: 12. The CDR3 consists of 15 residues. Germline CDR1 MGHRA, CDR2 YSYEKL. CDR3 region: CASSHNAGTVGGYTF. The CDR3 bases are TGCGCCAGCAGCCATAACGCCGGGACAGTTGGCGGCTACACCTTC.

The rearrangement uses TRBV6-1 and TRBJ2-1; D might be TRBD1 or TRBD2, each matching 5 bases. The CDR3 has 16 residues. V lost 8 bases, J lost 0 bases, and 17 bases lay in between. Looked up from germline, CDR1 is MNHNS and CDR2 is SASEGT. The chain's CDR3 is CASPRGLESSYNEQFF. The CDR3, as DNA: TGTGCCAGCCCGAGGGGCCTAGAAAGCTCCTACAATGAGCAGTTCTTC.

The chain recombines TRBV4-1 with TRBJ1-2; 7 nucleotides align to TRBD1. Germline lookup yields CDR1 MGHRA and CDR2 YSYEKL. CDR3 length equals 15 residues. The trim removed 1 base at V and 4 bases at J, leaving 6 bases unmatched. The CDR3 sequence: CASSQGQGPFYGYTF. DNA for the CDR3: TGCGCCAGCAGCCAAGGACAGGGCCCATTCTATGGCTACACCTTC.

The rearrangement joins TRBV14 to TRBJ1-1; D ambiguous. This CDR3 is built from 13 residues. The ends were cut back, 0 bases at V and 7 bases at J, with 9 bases in the middle. Germline CDR1 and CDR2: SGHDN and FVKESK. The CDR3 loop is CASSQDKAREAFF. CDR3 coding DNA: TGTGCCAGCAGCCAAGATAAGGCCCGTGAAGCTTTCTTT.

This chain joins TRBV14 and TRBJ2-7; D gene ambiguous. Between the trimmed V and J ends, which lost 1 base and 5 bases, there was a span of 9 bases. Per germline, CDR1 SGHDN and CDR2 FVKESK. This CDR3 has 13 residues. The CDR3 is CASSQVPRNEQYF. DNA of the CDR3: TGTGCCAGCAGCCAAGTTCCTCGGAACGAGCAGTACTTC.

This clonotype was counted many times. V and J are TRBV3-1 and TRBJ2-2, with 8 bases aligning to TRBD2. The J segment lost 8 bases and the V segment lost 1 base, leaving 12 bases of the junction unmatched. There are 17 residues in the CDR3. Germline assignment: CDR1 LGHDT and CDR2 YNNKEL (reference sequence). The DNA for the CDR3 is TGTGCCAGCAGCCAAGGCGGTCGGCTAGCGGGTCCGGGGGAGCTGTTTTTT. As protein: CASSQGGRLAGPGELFF.

This clonotype was observed many times. The chain uses TRBV6-5 and TRBJ1-5; D ambiguous. With 2 bases removed from V and 4 bases from J, the gap between germline ends came to 21 bases. In germline, CDR1 is MNHEY, CDR2 SVGAGI. The CDR3 covers 18 residues. The CDR3 reads CASSYGQTPSVVNQPQHF. The DNA for the CDR3 is TGTGCCAGCAGTTACGGGCAGACCCCCTCTGTGGTAAATCAGCCCCAGCATTTT.

The table lists this clonotype with many counts. The rearrangement uses TRBV24-1 and TRBJ2-1, with a tentative D call TRBD2 (6 bases). The CDR3 consists of 17 residues. Germline values: CDR1 KGHDR, CDR2 SFDVKD. V was pared by 1 base and J by 5 bases, with 17 bases between. CDR3 region: CATSDFGSPDRDNEQFF. The CDR3 coding sequence is TGTGCCACCAGTGATTTCGGGAGTCCCGACAGAGACAATGAGCAGTTCTTC.